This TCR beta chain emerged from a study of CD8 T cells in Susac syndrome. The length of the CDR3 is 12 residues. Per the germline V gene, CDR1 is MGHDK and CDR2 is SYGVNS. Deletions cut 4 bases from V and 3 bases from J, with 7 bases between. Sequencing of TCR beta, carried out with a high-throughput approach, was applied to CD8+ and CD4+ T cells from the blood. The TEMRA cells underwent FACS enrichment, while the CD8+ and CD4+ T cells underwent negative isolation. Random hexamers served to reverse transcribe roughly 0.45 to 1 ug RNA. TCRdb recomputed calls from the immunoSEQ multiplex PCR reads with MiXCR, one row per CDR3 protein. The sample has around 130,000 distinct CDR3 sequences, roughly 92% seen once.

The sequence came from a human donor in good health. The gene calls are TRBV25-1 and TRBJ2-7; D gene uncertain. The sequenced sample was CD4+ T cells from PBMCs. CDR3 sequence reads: CASSGRFYEQYF. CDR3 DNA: TGTGCCAGCAGTGGACGCTTCTACGAGCAGTACTTC.